This T cell receptor beta chain was sequenced in a study of neurological immune-mediated disorders. This clonotype was counted ten times or more. The CDR3 loop spans 14 amino acids. Germline CDR1 ENHRY, CDR2 SYGVKD. Between the trimmed V and J ends, which lost 0 bases and 3 bases, there was a span of 9 bases. TCRdb analysed the 5' RACE reads with MiXCR anew, one entry per CDR3 protein. The sample holds about 82,000 distinct CDR3 sequences, 2.6% seen once. This sequence originates from a woman aged 25 to 39 with multiple sclerosis. What was sequenced was PBMCs. The genes are TRBV10-3 and TRBJ2-7; tentatively, D is TRBD1 or TRBD2 (5 bases each). The CDR3 coding sequence is TGTGCCATCAGTGAGTCGGGGGAGTTCTACGAGCAGTACTTC. This codes for CAISESGEFYEQYF.